A single TCR beta chain is shown here with its context. Its antigen is unknown. Clones were read by immunoSEQ multiplex PCR, and TCRdb kept only the in-frame ones, dropping some. The repertoire holds approximately 190,000 clones, with just over 70% as singletons. This entry belongs to a study of cytotoxic CD8 clonotypes in ibrutinib-treated CLL. Turning to the study itself: Enrolment comprised eleven to twelve relapsed/refractory and over 14 treatment-naive patients; some 18 were IGHV unmutated.

Regarding the study as a whole: Sustained-remission patients were sampled at one set of times and progressing patients at different ones. Clonality measured at baseline exceeded age-matched healthy donors, tracking circulating CD8+ T-cell counts. Public clonotypes, found uncommonly, either contracted or stayed stable on treatment.

J was trimmed by 0 bases and V by 4 bases; bases with no gene match: 11. This CDR3 is built from 18 residues. Germline values: CDR1 SEHNR, CDR2 FQNEAQ (reference sequence). This rearrangement joins TRBV7-9 to TRBJ1-4, with TRBD1 identical over 7 bases. The TCR sequence derives from a human donor with chronic lymphocytic leukemia. Here the sequenced sample was PBMCs, taken after 12 months of ibrutinib treatment. CDR3 region: CASSSSGTAKTTNEKLFF. CDR3 coding DNA: TGTGCCAGCAGCTCCTCCGGGACAGCTAAGACAACTAATGAAAAACTGTTTTTT.